A single sample is the source of the 18 T cell receptor beta chains below, sequenced in a study of T cell repertoires in cytomegalovirus infection. TCRdb passed the reads through MiXCR, listing each CDR3 protein once. The sample has 450,000 to 650,000 distinct CDR3 sequences, 35% to 50% seen once; the top ten hold around 48%. Their specific antigens are unknown. The sequenced sample was cultured PBMCs, obtained from culture after CMV antigen stimulation. These TCRs come from a human donor in good health (CMV status not recorded). Some clones in this sample may be carry-over from other donors' samples.

Notes on this clonotype: This may be a read error: a much more frequent sequence differs by one nucleotide. The genes are TRBV7-2 and TRBJ1-1, with D tentatively TRBD1 (5 bases). Trimming left V 2 bases short and J 3 bases short, with 7 bases between. Germline CDR1 SGHTA, CDR2 FQGNSA. The CDR3 totals 13 residues. CDR3 amino acids: CASSLWGYTEAFF. The CDR3 DNA reads as TGTGCCAGCAGCTTATGGGGGTACACTGAAGCTTTCTTT.

Only a few counts were recorded for this clonotype. The chain combines TRBV6-1 with TRBJ2-5, with TRBD1 matching 8 bases. Unmatched junction bases numbered 9, after V lost 6 bases and J lost 3 bases. Germline CDR1 reads MNHNS; CDR2 reads SASEGT. CDR3 length equals 15 residues. The CDR3 loop reads CASRPDRGRKETQYF. Written as DNA, the CDR3 is TGTGCCAGCAGACCTGACAGGGGAAGAAAAGAGACCCAGTACTTC.

This clonotype was picked up a small number of times. The chain links TRBV7-2 to TRBJ2-1, with 9 bases matching TRBD1. The trim removed 1 base at V and 4 bases at J, leaving 5 bases unmatched. This CDR3 spans 16 amino acids. CDR1 SGHTA and CDR2 FQGNSA come from the germline V gene. Written as DNA, the CDR3 is TGTGCCAGCAGCTTAGAGTATGGACAGGGGTACAATGAGCAGTTCTTC. Translation gives CASSLEYGQGYNEQFF.

V usage is TRBV12-3 or TRBV12-4 and J usage is TRBJ1-3; no clear D. The CDR3 has 12 amino acids. Trimming shortened V by 6 bases and J by 4 bases, and 7 bases separated the two germline ends. Written as DNA, the CDR3 is TGTGCCAGCAGAATCATCGGAAACACCATATATTTT. This encodes CASRIIGNTIYF.

The table lists this clonotype with a few counts. The chain joins TRBV7-2 to TRBJ1-2; TRBD1 might be the D (6 bases). The CDR3 totals 13 residues. Trimming took off 6 bases at V and 4 bases at J, with 12 bases between the two ends. Germline loops: CDR1 SGHTA, CDR2 FQGNSA. The CDR3 DNA reads as TGTGCCAGCAGAACCACAGGGCCCTATGGCTACACCTTC. Protein: CASRTTGPYGYTF.

This clonotype was seen only a few times. The chain combines TRBV6-5 with TRBJ2-1; tentatively, D is TRBD2 (6 bases). CDR3 length: 15 amino acids. The germline V gene encodes CDR1 MNHEY and CDR2 SVGAGI. With 0 bases removed from V and 4 bases from J, the gap between germline ends came to 10 bases. The chain's CDR3 is CASSYSPGVYNEQFF. CDR3 nucleotides: TGTGCCAGCAGTTACTCCCCGGGGGTTTACAATGAGCAGTTCTTC.

The J gene is TRBJ1-4, the V gene TRBV20-1; a possible D gene is TRBD1 (5 bases). This CDR3 spans 15 amino acids. The V gene's germline CDR1 is DFQATT and CDR2 SNEGSKA (reference sequence). Trimming cost V 2 bases and J 4 bases, with 14 bases left between them. The CDR3 loop reads CSARRGTAFNEKLFF. Written as DNA, the CDR3 is TGCAGTGCTAGACGGGGGACTGCCTTTAATGAAAAACTGTTTTTT.

This clonotype occurred a few times. V gene TRBV7-8 combines with J gene TRBJ2-1, with D unclear. In germline, CDR1 is SGHVS, CDR2 FQNEAQ. The CDR3 contains 10 residues. V lost 1 base and J 14 bases, leaving 6 bases between the germline ends. The CDR3 spells CASSLEEKFF. As DNA, the CDR3 is TGTGCCAGCAGCTTAGAAGAAAAGTTCTTC.

This rearrangement joins TRBV2 to TRBJ2-7; D possibly corresponds to TRBD1 (5 bases). V was trimmed by 7 bases and J by 3 bases, leaving 16 bases between them. This CDR3 region has 14 residues. The germline V gene has CDR1 SNHLY and CDR2 FYNNEI. The CDR3 bases are TGTGCCAGCAATCGGCAGGGATTGAACTACGAGCAGTACTTC. It codes for CASNRQGLNYEQYF.

This clonotype turned up a few times. The V call is TRBV12-5, the J call TRBJ2-3; D unclear. The CDR3 totals 13 residues. Trimming removed 7 bases at V and 4 bases at J, with 12 bases between. The germline V gene has CDR1 LGHNT and CDR2 FRNRAP. DNA of the CDR3: TGTGCTAGTGCTTGGCATGTTTCAGATACGCAGTATTTT. Protein sequence: CASAWHVSDTQYF.

The chain recombines TRBV6-6 with TRBJ2-1; D not certain. CDR1 is MNHNY, CDR2 SVGAGI, per germline (reference sequence). V was cut by 5 bases and J by 9 bases, with 8 bases left in between. The CDR3 covers 11 residues. The CDR3 nucleotides are TGTGCCAGCAGTCAACCAGGTGAGCAGTTCTTC. As protein: CASSQPGEQFF.

This chain links TRBV7-2 with TRBJ2-5; 8 bases map to TRBD1. V lost 1 base and J lost 5; bases outside the gene matches: 12. The germline gives CDR1 SGHTA, CDR2 FQGNSA. The CDR3 consists of 17 residues. The CDR3 DNA is TGTGCCAGCAGCTTAGGACAGGGGTATAGGGTTCAGGAGACCCAGTACTTC. Translating gives CASSLGQGYRVQETQYF.

This sequence joins TRBV5-6 and TRBJ1-4; maybe TRBD1 (5 bases). V shed 0 bases and J shed 7 bases, with 16 bases lying between them. Germline V lookup: CDR1 SGHDT, CDR2 YYEEEE. The CDR3 consists of 16 residues. The CDR3 region has the DNA TGTGCCAGCAGCTTGGATCGGGGGTATGGGACTGAAAAACTGTTTTTT. It is translated as CASSLDRGYGTEKLFF.

This chain connects TRBV11-2 to TRBJ2-7, with D possibly matching TRBD1 (5 bases). Looked up from germline, CDR1 is SGHAT and CDR2 is FQNNGV. Trimming removed 1 base from V and 3 bases from J, with 10 bases in between. This CDR3 region has 14 residues. The CDR3 region is CASSLGTNFYEQYF. Written as DNA, the CDR3 is TGTGCCAGCAGCTTAGGGACAAACTTCTACGAGCAGTACTTC.

This clonotype has just a few counts. The V gene is TRBV6-6, the J gene TRBJ1-5; D may be TRBD1 (6 bases). Deletions cut 5 bases from V and 0 bases from J, with 20 bases between. The CDR3 is made up of 18 amino acids. Germline assignment: CDR1 MNHNY and CDR2 SVGAGI (reference sequence). CDR3 region: CASSLHQGRRNSNQPQHF. As DNA, the CDR3 is TGTGCCAGCAGTCTCCATCAGGGGCGACGGAATAGCAATCAGCCCCAGCATTTT.

This CDR3 reads CASSQEEGESGNTIYF. DNA for the CDR3: TGTGCCAGCAGCCAAGAAGAGGGGGAAAGTGGAAACACCATATATTTT. The chain recombines TRBV4-2 with TRBJ1-3, with D maybe TRBD1 (6 bases). This CDR3 has 16 amino acids. From germline, CDR1 is LGHNA and CDR2 YNFKEQ. Trimming took 0 bases from V and 3 from J, leaving 12 bases between them.

The rearrangement uses TRBV7-3 and TRBJ2-7, with TRBD2 matching over 7 bases. The CDR3 spans 19 residues. Germline assignment: CDR1 SGHTA and CDR2 FQGTGA. J was trimmed by 4 bases and V by 2 bases; bases with no gene match: 20. CDR3 bases: TGTGCCAGCAGCTTATTTCGGAGAGGACTAGTGAGCGGGACTTACGAGCAGTACTTC. Residues: CASSLFRRGLVSGTYEQYF.

The rearrangement uses TRBV12-3 or TRBV12-4 and TRBJ1-5; D is unresolved. The CDR3 spans 12 residues. V lost 1 base to trimming and J lost 9 bases, with 7 bases between them. DNA of the CDR3: TGTGCCAGCAGTTTAGGGGCCGGGCCCCAGCATTTT. This gives the protein CASSLGAGPQHF.